The clone carrying this T cell receptor beta chain was seen many times. Its antigen is not identified. TCRdb reprocessed the multiplex PCR reads with MiXCR, giving one entry per CDR3 protein. Counted here are some 150,000 distinct CDR3 sequences, 20% to 25% occurring once; the ten biggest clones make up just over 2.5%. Axillary draining lymph nodes of breast cancer patients supplied the node samples. There are 14 residues in the CDR3. The V and J ends lost 3 bases and 0 bases respectively, with 9 bases between them. Germline CDR1 is SNHLY and CDR2 is FYNNEI. The sample is drawn from a study of breast tumors, draining lymph nodes, adjacent tissues. Study-wide points: Luminal-like breast cancer showed significantly higher tumor–nontumor repertoire similarity than basal-like.

The specimen sequenced was axillary lymph node tissue. The rearrangement links TRBV2 to TRBJ2-7, with D possibly TRBD2 on 5 matching bases. The receptor's source is a female donor with breast cancer. Some clones in this sample may be carry-over from other donors' samples. CDR3 bases: TGTGCCAGCAGTGAGAGGGTATTCTCCTACGAGCAGTACTTC. Translating gives CASSERVFSYEQYF.